This TCR beta chain comes out of a study of cytotoxic CD8 clonotypes in ibrutinib-treated CLL. Study observations and caveats: Few clonotypes were public, and these shrank or held steady under treatment.

On this clone: Antigen specificity is unknown.

J was trimmed by 4 bases and V by 5 bases; bases with no gene match: 6. This CDR3 region has 14 residues. The germline gives CDR1 MNHEY, CDR2 SVGAGI. Method: immunoSEQ multiplex PCR; TCRdb's copy keeps in-frame clones and lacks some. The table records around 33,000 clones, about 50% of them present only once. The V and J genes are TRBV6-5 and TRBJ1-1; TRBD1 agrees at 8 bases. The receptor comes from a human donor with chronic lymphocytic leukemia. The material was PBMCs, obtained before ibrutinib treatment. The CDR3 spells CASSDKQGVTEAFF. CDR3 in DNA: TGTGCCAGCAGTGACAAACAGGGGGTCACTGAAGCTTTCTTT.